This T cell receptor beta chain was sequenced for a study of CD8 T cells in Susac syndrome. Study-wide results and limits: As the study acknowledged, the number of individuals who were part of its TCR sequencing and HLA analysis was relatively small.

RNA amounts of about 0.45 to 1 ug underwent reverse transcription with random hexamers. By means of immunoSEQ multiplex PCR, TCR beta CDR3 spanning 54 Vbeta and 13 Jbeta underwent amplification. In TCRdb, the immunoSEQ multiplex PCR reads were re-called with MiXCR into one record per CDR3 protein. The sample gives 90,000 to 110,000 distinct CDR3 sequences, roughly 96% of which show up once; about 0.095% is in the top ten. About this clonotype: Antigen specificity is unknown.

The V gene's germline CDR1 is DFQATT and CDR2 SNEGSKA (reference sequence). Trimming stripped 3 bases from V and 0 bases from J, with 12 bases between. The CDR3 extends over 15 amino acids. Controls were drawn from healthy donors and were matched for age and sex. Negative isolation was used for CD8+ and CD4+ T cells, and FACS enrichment was applied to TEMRA cells. The sequence was collected from a human donor in good health. V gene TRBV20-1 combines with J gene TRBJ2-4; maybe TRBD1 (5 bases). Specimen: CD4+ T cells from PBMCs. The CDR3 region has the DNA TGCAGTGCTAGTACGGTCAGGGAAGCCAAAAACATTCAGTACTTC. Its translation: CSASTVREAKNIQYF.